A single sample is the source of the 20 T cell receptor beta chains below, sequenced in a study of T cell responses to AZD1222 COVID-19 vaccine. Generated by immunoSEQ multiplex PCR, the TCRdb table keeps only in-frame clones and is missing some. The profile covers some 190,000 clones, with around 91% appearing a single time and 6.9% taken by the ten largest. This material consisted of peripheral blood, taken on day 0 of AZD1222 vaccination. The receptors were gathered from an adult in good health.

This clone showed up just once. The chain recombines TRBV18 with TRBJ2-4; 8 bases map to TRBD1. The CDR3 sequence is 14 residues long. V trimming: 3 bases; J trimming: 5 bases; junction bases outside the gene matches: 3. Germline lookup yields CDR1 KGHSH and CDR2 LQKENI. The CDR3 nucleotides read TGTGCCAGCTCACCGGGGACAGGAGAAAACATTCAGTACTTC. It yields the protein CASSPGTGENIQYF.

This rearrangement joins TRBV7-9 to TRBJ2-1; unclear D gene. The germline V gene has CDR1 SEHNR and CDR2 FQNEAQ (reference sequence). The CDR3 runs to 17 residues. V lost 1 base to trimming and J lost 2 bases, with 15 bases between them. The DNA of the CDR3 is TGTGCCAGCAGCTTAGGTGGGCGTGGTTTGCCCTACAATGAGCAGTTCTTC. Amino acid sequence: CASSLGGRGLPYNEQFF.

The CDR3 region has the DNA TGTGCCAGCTCACCAGGTAGCGGGAGCTCTGGGGCCAACGTCCTGACTTTC. It codes for CASSPGSGSSGANVLTF. The rearrangement joins TRBV18 to TRBJ2-6; 9 bases line up with TRBD2. Per germline, CDR1 KGHSH and CDR2 LQKENI. The CDR3 extends over 17 amino acids. V trimming: 2 bases; J trimming: 0 bases; junction bases outside the gene matches: 2.

The chain is built from TRBV3-1 (or the pseudogene TRBV3-2) and TRBJ1-6; possible D gene TRBD1, 5 bases. This CDR3 is built from 13 residues. V lost 5 bases and J 8 bases, leaving 10 bases between the germline ends. Germline loops: CDR1 LGHDT, CDR2 YNNKEL (reference sequence). CDR3 DNA: TGTGCCAGCAGCAGGGGTGGGGATTCACCCCTCCACTTT. It translates to CASSRGGDSPLHF.

The chain joins TRBV6-1 to TRBJ2-5, with D tentatively TRBD1 (7 bases). Germline lookup yields CDR1 MNHNS and CDR2 SASEGT. This CDR3 is 18 amino acids long. Trimming shortened V by 4 bases and J by 1 base, and 22 bases separated the two germline ends. CDR3 loop: CASSADMRDSSIQETQYF. CDR3 coding DNA: TGTGCCAGCAGTGCCGATATGCGGGACAGCTCCATCCAAGAGACCCAGTACTTC.

The genes are TRBV27 and TRBJ2-7; no firm D call. There are 13 residues in the CDR3. V dropped 7 bases and J dropped 0 bases, with 10 bases sitting between them. Germline lookup yields CDR1 MNHEY and CDR2 SMNVEV (reference sequence). CDR3 in DNA: TGTGCCAGCATCCAACTTATCTCCTACGAGCAGTACTTC. Translating it yields CASIQLISYEQYF.

The chain is built from TRBV15 and TRBJ2-2, with TRBD2 matching over 8 bases. Trimming cost V 8 bases and J 2 bases; bases outside gene matches: 7. CDR3 length equals 15 residues. The germline gives CDR1 LNHNV, CDR2 YYDKDF (reference sequence). CDR3 amino acids: CATLRGGPNTGELFF. The CDR3 DNA follows: TGTGCCACCTTACGGGGGGGGCCCAACACCGGGGAGCTGTTTTTT.

The chain is built from TRBV6-2 or TRBV6-3 and TRBJ1-5, with a weak D call TRBD1 (6 bases). Germline CDR1 MNHEY, CDR2 SVGEGT. V lost 5 bases to trimming and J lost 7 bases, with 18 bases between them. The CDR3 sequence is 15 residues long. The DNA for the CDR3 is TGTGCCAGCAGTGACCCGACAGGAGGAGGCCAGCCCCAGCATTTT. Protein sequence: CASSDPTGGGQPQHF.

This clone was found a few times. CDR3 protein: CASSFYYGYTF. The CDR3 region has the DNA TGTGCCAGCAGTTTTTACTATGGCTACACCTTC. The V and J genes are TRBV12-3 or TRBV12-4 and TRBJ1-2, with no clear D. The V and J ends lost 3 bases and 3 bases respectively, with 2 bases between them. The length of the CDR3 is 11 residues.

The table lists this clone with a few counts. The chain couples TRBV14 to TRBJ1-2; D not certain. Trimming shortened V by 0 bases and J by 5 bases, and 7 bases separated the two germline ends. This CDR3 comprises 13 residues. Germline assignment: CDR1 SGHDN and CDR2 FVKESK. CDR3 DNA: TGTGCCAGCAGCCAAGATTCCGTATATGGCTACACCTTC. Protein: CASSQDSVYGYTF.

This clone has a single count. The chain carries TRBV7-3 and TRBJ1-2, with 8 positions matching TRBD1. The V segment lost 5 bases and the J segment 7 bases; nucleotides outside the gene matches: 6. Germline loops: CDR1 SGHTA, CDR2 FQGTGA. The CDR3 covers 13 residues. DNA for the CDR3: TGTGCCAGCAGCGATTCAGGGGGCGGTGGCTACACCTTC. This translates into CASSDSGGGGYTF. Full variable domain (outside the CDR3, taken from reference TRBV7-3 and TRBJ1-2): GAGVSQTPSNKVTEKGKYVELRCDPISGHTALYWYRQSLGQGPEFLIYFQGTGAADDSGLPNDRFFAVRPEGSVSTLKIQRTERGDSAVYLCASSDSGGGGYTFGSGTRLTVV.

In its sample, this clone was seen once. The J gene is TRBJ1-2, the V gene TRBV29-1; D perhaps matches TRBD1 (5 bases). The CDR3 covers 15 residues. V lost 1 base and J lost 0, with 12 bases in between. Germline V gene data show CDR1 as SQVTM and CDR2 as ANQGSEA. The CDR3 DNA sequence: TGCAGCGTTGAAGGCAGGGAGGAAGCTAACTATGGCTACACCTTC. It codes for CSVEGREEANYGYTF.

This chain links TRBV28 with TRBJ1-1; D gene uncertain. Trimming took 3 bases from V and 4 from J, leaving 9 bases between them. There are 13 residues in the CDR3. The germline gives CDR1 MDHEN, CDR2 SYDVKM. CDR3 loop: CASSFLVGTEAFF. CDR3 coding DNA: TGTGCCAGCAGTTTTCTGGTGGGCACTGAAGCTTTCTTT. Complete variable domain (other parts from reference TRBV28 and TRBJ1-1): DVKVTQSSRYLVKRTGEKVFLECVQDMDHENMFWYRQDPGLGLRLIYFSYDVKMKEKGDIPEGYSVSREKKERFSLILESASTNQTSMYLCASSFLVGTEAFFGQGTRLTVV.

J is TRBJ1-5 and V is TRBV19; D is perhaps TRBD1 (5 bases). CDR3 size: 16 residues. CDR1 is LNHDA, CDR2 SQIVND, per germline (reference sequence). Trimming removed 5 bases from V and 0 bases from J, with 14 bases in between. The CDR3 DNA reads as TGTGCCAGTAGTCGGTTCCGGGGGGATAGCAATCAGCCCCAGCATTTT. It is translated as CASSRFRGDSNQPQHF. Full variable domain (rest looked up from reference TRBV19 and TRBJ1-5): DGGITQSPKYLFRKEGQNVTLSCEQNLNHDAMYWYRQDPGQGLRLIYYSQIVNDFQKGDIAEGYSVSREKKESFPLTVTSAQKNPTAFYLCASSRFRGDSNQPQHFGDGTRLSIL.

The genes are TRBV28 and TRBJ1-2; a possible D gene is TRBD1 (6 bases). CDR3 length: 17 residues. The V gene's germline CDR1 is MDHEN and CDR2 SYDVKM. V lost 2 bases, J lost 0 bases, and 16 bases lay in between. In DNA, the CDR3 is TGTGCCAGCAGTTTAATAGGAGGGACACCGACTAACTATGGCTACACCTTC. It specifies CASSLIGGTPTNYGYTF.

The chain recombines TRBV7-2 with TRBJ2-7; D ambiguous. V lost 1 base to trimming and J lost 4 bases, with 14 bases between them. The CDR3 sequence is 15 residues long. The germline V gene has CDR1 SGHTA and CDR2 FQGNSA. CDR3 bases: TGTGCCAGCAGCTTAGGGCAGATAAATACATACGAGCAGTACTTC. Translation gives CASSLGQINTYEQYF. Combining the CDR3 with reference TRBV7-2 and TRBJ2-7 gives the whole variable domain GAGVSQSPSNKVTEKGKDVELRCDPISGHTALYWYRQSLGQGLEFLIYFQGNSAPDKSGLPSDRFSAERTGGSVSTLTIQRTQQEDSAVYLCASSLGQINTYEQYFGPGTRLTVT.

The rearrangement links TRBV19 to TRBJ2-3, with TRBD1 matching 8 bases. The CDR3 has 14 amino acids. Per the germline V gene, CDR1 is LNHDA and CDR2 is SQIVND (reference sequence). V dropped 6 bases and J dropped 6; count of bases not matched to a gene: 8. The CDR3 region is CASRKTGARDTQYF. The CDR3 coding sequence is TGTGCCAGTAGGAAGACAGGGGCCCGCGATACGCAGTATTTT.

The DNA for the CDR3 is TGTGCCAGCAGACCGACAGAATCCCAAGTATGGGGACAGTATGGCTACACCTTC. This encodes CASRPTESQVWGQYGYTF. V gene TRBV27 combines with J gene TRBJ1-2; 7 nucleotides match TRBD1. Trimming cost V 6 bases and J 5 bases; bases outside gene matches: 21. CDR3 length equals 18 residues. Germline V gene lookup returns CDR1 MNHEY and CDR2 SMNVEV (reference sequence).

The genes are TRBV6-5 and TRBJ2-3; 8 bases are shared with TRBD1. The junction had 4 bases not matched to a gene; V was cut back by 5 bases and J by 3 bases. Germline assignment: CDR1 MNHEY and CDR2 SVGAGI. The CDR3 is made up of 14 amino acids. The CDR3 DNA sequence: TGTGCCAGCAGTCACGGACAGGGTACAGATACGCAGTATTTT. It codes for CASSHGQGTDTQYF.

The chain employs TRBV27 and TRBJ1-2; 8 bases map to TRBD1. With 3 bases clipped from V and 5 bases from J, the junction kept 2 bases outside the gene matches. The CDR3 runs to 13 residues. Germline V gene sequence: CDR1 MNHEY, CDR2 SMNVEV (reference sequence). CDR3 protein: CASSFDRGYGYTF. CDR3 bases: TGTGCCAGCAGTTTTGACAGGGGATATGGCTACACCTTC.